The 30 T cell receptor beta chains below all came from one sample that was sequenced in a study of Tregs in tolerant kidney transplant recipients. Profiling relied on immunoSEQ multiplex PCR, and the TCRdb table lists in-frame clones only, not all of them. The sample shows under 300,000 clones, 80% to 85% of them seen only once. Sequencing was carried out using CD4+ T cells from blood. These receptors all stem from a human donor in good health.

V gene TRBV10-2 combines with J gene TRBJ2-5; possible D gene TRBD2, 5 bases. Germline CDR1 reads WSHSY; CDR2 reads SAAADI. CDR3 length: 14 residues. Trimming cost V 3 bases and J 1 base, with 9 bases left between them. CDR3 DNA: TGCGCCAGCAGTGAATCCCTAGCCCAAGAGACCCAGTACTTC. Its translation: CASSESLAQETQYF.

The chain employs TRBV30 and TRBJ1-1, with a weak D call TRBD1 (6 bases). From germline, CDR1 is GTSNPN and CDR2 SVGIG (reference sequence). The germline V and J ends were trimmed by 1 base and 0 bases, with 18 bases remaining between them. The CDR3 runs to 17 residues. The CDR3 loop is CAWSALGGGRMNTEAFF. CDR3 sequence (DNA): TGTGCCTGGAGTGCCCTGGGGGGGGGCCGTATGAACACTGAAGCTTTCTTT. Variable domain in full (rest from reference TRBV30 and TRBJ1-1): SQTIHQWPATLVQPVGSPLSLECTVEGTSNPNLYWYRQAAGRGLQLLFYSVGIGQISSEVPQNLSASRPQDRQFILSSKKLLLSDSGFYLCAWSALGGGRMNTEAFFGQGTRLTVV.

The CDR3 reads CASSAGTEQETQYF. In DNA form, the CDR3 reads TGTGCCAGCAGTGCCGGGACAGAGCAAGAGACCCAGTACTTC. This sequence joins TRBV2 and TRBJ2-5; 7 bases line up with TRBD1. The CDR3 is 14 amino acids. Looked up from germline, CDR1 is SNHLY and CDR2 is FYNNEI. The V gene end was trimmed by 4 bases and the J gene end by 2 bases; junction bases not matched to a gene: 4.

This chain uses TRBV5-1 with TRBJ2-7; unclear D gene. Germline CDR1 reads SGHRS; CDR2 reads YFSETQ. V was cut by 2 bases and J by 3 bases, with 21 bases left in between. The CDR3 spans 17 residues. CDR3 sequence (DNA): TGCGCCAGCAGCTTATCCCCCTCTAAAAGCATTGACTACGAGCAGTACTTC. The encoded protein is CASSLSPSKSIDYEQYF.

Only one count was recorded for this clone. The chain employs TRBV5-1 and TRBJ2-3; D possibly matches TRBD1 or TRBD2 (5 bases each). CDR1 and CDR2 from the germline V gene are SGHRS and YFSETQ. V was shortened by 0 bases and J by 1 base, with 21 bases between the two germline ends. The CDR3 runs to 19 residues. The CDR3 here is CASSLGPGRLNVRTDTQYF. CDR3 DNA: TGCGCCAGCAGCTTGGGACCGGGACGGCTTAACGTACGCACAGATACGCAGTATTTT.

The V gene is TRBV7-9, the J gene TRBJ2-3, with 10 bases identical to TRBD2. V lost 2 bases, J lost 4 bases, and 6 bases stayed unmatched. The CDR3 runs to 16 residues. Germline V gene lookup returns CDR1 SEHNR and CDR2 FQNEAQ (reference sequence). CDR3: CASSLSQRGGSDTQYF. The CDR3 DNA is TGTGCCAGCAGCTTATCCCAGCGGGGGGGTTCAGATACGCAGTATTTT.

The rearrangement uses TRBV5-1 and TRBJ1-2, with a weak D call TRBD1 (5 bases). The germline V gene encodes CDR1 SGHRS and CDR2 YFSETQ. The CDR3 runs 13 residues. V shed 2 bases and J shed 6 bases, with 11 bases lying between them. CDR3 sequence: CASSLDGGNGYTF. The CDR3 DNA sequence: TGCGCCAGCAGCTTAGACGGGGGGAATGGCTACACCTTC.

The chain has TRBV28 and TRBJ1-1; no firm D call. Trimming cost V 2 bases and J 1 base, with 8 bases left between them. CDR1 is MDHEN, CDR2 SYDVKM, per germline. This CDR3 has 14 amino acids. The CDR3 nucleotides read TGTGCCAGCAGTTTAGTGCGTGGGAACACTGAAGCTTTCTTT. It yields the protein CASSLVRGNTEAFF.

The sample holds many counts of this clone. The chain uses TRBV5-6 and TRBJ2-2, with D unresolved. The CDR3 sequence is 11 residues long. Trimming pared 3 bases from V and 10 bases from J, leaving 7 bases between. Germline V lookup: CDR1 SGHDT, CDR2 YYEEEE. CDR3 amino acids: CASSSLLELFF. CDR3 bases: TGTGCCAGCAGCTCATTATTGGAGCTGTTTTTT.

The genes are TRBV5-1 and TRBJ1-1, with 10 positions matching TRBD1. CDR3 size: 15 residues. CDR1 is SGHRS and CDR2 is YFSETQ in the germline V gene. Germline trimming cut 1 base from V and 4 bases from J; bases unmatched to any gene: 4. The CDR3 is CASSLQDRGSTEAFF. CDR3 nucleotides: TGCGCCAGCAGCTTGCAGGACAGGGGGAGCACTGAAGCTTTCTTT.

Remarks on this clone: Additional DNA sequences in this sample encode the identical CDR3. CDR3 DNA sequence: TGCGCCAGCAGCTTGAACCCGGACAGTTTCGCTGAAGCTTTCTTT. Its translation: CASSLNPDSFAEAFF. This chain uses TRBV5-1 with TRBJ1-1; maybe TRBD1 (6 bases). The CDR3 contains 15 residues. Germline V lookup: CDR1 SGHRS, CDR2 YFSETQ. V lost 1 base, J lost 6 bases, and 16 bases lay in between.

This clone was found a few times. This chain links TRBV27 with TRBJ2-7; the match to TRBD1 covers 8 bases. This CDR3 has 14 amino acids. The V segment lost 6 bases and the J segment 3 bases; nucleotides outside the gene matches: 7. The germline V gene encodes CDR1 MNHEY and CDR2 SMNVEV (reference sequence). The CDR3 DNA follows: TGTGCCAGCAGCCGGACAGGGCCGTTCTACGAGCAGTACTTC. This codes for CASSRTGPFYEQYF.

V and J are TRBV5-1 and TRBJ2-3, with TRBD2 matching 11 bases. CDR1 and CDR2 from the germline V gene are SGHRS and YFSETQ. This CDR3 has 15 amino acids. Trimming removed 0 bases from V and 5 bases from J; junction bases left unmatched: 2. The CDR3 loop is CASSLGGTSGDTQYF. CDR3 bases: TGCGCCAGCAGCTTGGGGGGGACTAGCGGAGATACGCAGTATTTT.

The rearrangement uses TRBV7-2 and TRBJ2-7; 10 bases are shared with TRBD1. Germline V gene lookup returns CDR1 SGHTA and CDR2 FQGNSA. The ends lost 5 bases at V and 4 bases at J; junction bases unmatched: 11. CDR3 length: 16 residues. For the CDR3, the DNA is TGTGCCAGCAGCCGTGGGACAGGGGTTAAAAATTACGAGCAGTACTTC. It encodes CASSRGTGVKNYEQYF.

Here the CDR3 DNA reads TGCAGCGGGGGGCATACAGGCACCTGGACCCAGTACTTC. It encodes CSGGHTGTWTQYF. V usage is TRBV29-1 and J usage is TRBJ2-5; possibly TRBD1 for D (6 bases). The CDR3 covers 13 residues. Germline-derived CDR1 and CDR2 are SQVTM and ANQGSEA. V was trimmed by 7 bases and J by 7 bases, leaving 19 bases between them. Complete variable domain (other parts from reference TRBV29-1 and TRBJ2-5): SAVISQKPSRDICQRGTSLTIQCQVDSQVTMMFWYRQQPGQSLTLIATANQGSEATYESGFVIDKFPISRPNLTFSTLTVSNMSPEDSSIYLCSGGHTGTWTQYFGPGTRLLVL.

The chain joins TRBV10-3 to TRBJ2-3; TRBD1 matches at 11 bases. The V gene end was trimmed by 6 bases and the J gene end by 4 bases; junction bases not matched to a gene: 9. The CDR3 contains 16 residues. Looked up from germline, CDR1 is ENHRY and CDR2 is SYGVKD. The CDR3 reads CAISKPRDRGADTQYF. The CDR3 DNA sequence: TGTGCCATCAGCAAACCCCGGGACAGGGGGGCAGATACGCAGTATTTT.

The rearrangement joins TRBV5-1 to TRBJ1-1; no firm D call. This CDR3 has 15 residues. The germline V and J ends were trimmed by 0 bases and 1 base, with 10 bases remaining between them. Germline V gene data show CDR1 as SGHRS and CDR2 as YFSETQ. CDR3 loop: CASSLDHIGNTEAFF. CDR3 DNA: TGCGCCAGCAGCTTGGATCATATTGGGAACACTGAAGCTTTCTTT.

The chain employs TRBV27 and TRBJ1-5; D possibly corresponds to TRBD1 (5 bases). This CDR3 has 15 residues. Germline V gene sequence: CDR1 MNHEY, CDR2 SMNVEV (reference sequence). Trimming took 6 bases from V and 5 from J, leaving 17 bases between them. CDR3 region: CASSGRGGGHQPQHF. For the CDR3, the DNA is TGTGCCAGCAGCGGACGGGGGGGAGGCCATCAGCCCCAGCATTTT.

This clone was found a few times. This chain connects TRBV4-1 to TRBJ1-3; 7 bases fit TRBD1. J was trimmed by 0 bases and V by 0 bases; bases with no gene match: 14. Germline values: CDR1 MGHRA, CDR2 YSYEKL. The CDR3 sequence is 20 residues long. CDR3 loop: CASSQDPPTGLPSSGNTIYF. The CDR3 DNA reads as TGCGCCAGCAGCCAAGATCCCCCGACAGGGCTGCCGAGCTCTGGAAACACCATATATTTT.

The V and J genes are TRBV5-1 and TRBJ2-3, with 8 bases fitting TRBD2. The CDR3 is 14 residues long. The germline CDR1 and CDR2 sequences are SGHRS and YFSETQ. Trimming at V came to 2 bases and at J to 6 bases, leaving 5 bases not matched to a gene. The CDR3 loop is CASSLRGGPDTQYF. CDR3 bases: TGCGCCAGCAGCTTACGGGGGGGCCCCGATACGCAGTATTTT.

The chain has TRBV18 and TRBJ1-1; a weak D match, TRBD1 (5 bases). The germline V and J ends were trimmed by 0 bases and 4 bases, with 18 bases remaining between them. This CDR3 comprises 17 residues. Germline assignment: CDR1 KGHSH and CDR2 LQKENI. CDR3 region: CASSPPGAAGGGTEAFF. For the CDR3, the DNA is TGTGCCAGCTCACCACCGGGTGCAGCTGGGGGGGGCACTGAAGCTTTCTTT.

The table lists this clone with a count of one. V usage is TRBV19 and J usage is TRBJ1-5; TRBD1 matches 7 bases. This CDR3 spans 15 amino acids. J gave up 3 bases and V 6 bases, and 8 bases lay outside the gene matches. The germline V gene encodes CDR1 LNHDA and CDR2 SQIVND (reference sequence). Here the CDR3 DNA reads TGTGCCAGTAGCCAAGGGACAGTTTTCAATCAGCCCCAGCATTTT. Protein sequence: CASSQGTVFNQPQHF.

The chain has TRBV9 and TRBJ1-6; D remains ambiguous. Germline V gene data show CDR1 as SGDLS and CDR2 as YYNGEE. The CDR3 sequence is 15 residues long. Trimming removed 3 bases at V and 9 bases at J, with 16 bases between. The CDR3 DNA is TGTGCCAGCAGCGCCAGCCGGGCCCTGGTTTCACCCCTCCACTTT. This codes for CASSASRALVSPLHF.

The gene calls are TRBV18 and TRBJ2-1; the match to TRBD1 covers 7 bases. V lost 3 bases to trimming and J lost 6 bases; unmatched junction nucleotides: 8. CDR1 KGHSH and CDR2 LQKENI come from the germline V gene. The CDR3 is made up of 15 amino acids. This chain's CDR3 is CASSPLQGHGNEQFF. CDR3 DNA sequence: TGTGCCAGCTCACCCTTACAGGGGCACGGCAATGAGCAGTTCTTC.

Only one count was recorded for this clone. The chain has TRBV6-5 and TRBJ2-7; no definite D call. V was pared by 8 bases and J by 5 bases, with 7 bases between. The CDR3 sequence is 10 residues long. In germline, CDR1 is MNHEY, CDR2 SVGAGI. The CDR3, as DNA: TGTGCCAGCTCAGAGAACGAGCAGTACTTC. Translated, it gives CASSENEQYF.

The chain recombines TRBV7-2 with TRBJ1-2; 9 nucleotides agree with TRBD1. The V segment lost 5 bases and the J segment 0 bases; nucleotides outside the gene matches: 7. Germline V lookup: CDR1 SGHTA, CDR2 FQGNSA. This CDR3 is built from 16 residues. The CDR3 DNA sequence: TGTGCCAGCAGCATTACCGGGACAGGGACTAACTATGGCTACACCTTC. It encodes CASSITGTGTNYGYTF.

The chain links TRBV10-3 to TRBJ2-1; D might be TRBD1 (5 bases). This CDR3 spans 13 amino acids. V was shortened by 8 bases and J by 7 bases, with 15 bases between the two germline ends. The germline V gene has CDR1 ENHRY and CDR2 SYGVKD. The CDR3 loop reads CAIGQQVNNEQFF. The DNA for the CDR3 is TGTGCCATCGGGCAACAGGTTAATAATGAGCAGTTCTTC.

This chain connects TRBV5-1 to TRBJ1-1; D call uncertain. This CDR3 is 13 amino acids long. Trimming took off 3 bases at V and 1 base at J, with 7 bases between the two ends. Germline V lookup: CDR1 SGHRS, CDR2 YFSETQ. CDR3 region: CASSSDGNTEAFF. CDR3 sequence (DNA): TGCGCCAGCAGCTCGGATGGGAACACTGAAGCTTTCTTT.

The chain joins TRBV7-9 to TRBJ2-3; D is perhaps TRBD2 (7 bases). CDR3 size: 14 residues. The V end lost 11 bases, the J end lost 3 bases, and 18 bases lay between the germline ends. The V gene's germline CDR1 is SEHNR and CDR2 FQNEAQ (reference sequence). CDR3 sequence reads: CASLRGGWTDTQYF. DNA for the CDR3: TGTGCCTCCCTGAGGGGGGGCTGGACAGATACGCAGTATTTT.

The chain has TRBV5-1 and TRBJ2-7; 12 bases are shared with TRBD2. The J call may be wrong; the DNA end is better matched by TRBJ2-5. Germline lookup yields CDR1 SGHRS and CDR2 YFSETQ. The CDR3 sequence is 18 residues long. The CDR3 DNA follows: TGCGCCAGCAGCCCCGCGGGCGGGACTAGCGGGTACCAAGAGACCCAGTACTTC. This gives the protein CASSPAGGTSGYQETQYF.